These 16 T cell receptor beta chains were all obtained from the same sample, sequenced in a study of early T cells in non-severe SARS-CoV-2 infection. TCRdb redid the calling of the 5' RACE reads with MiXCR, one entry per CDR3 protein. This table holds approximately 75,000 distinct CDR3 sequences, 13% to 15% found once. This specimen consisted of whole blood, obtained at baseline. These receptors all come from an adult who was a healthcare worker with PCR-confirmed SARS-CoV-2 infection or an uninfected control (not recorded which).

This clonotype was counted only a few times. The V gene is TRBV6-6, the J gene TRBJ1-1; no firm D call. V shed 7 bases and J shed 2 bases, with 11 bases lying between them. The CDR3 loop spans 13 amino acids. Germline CDR1 reads MNHNY; CDR2 reads SVGAGI (reference sequence). CDR3 protein: CASIRQLNTEAFF. Written as DNA, the CDR3 is TGTGCCAGCATCCGACAACTCAACACTGAAGCTTTCTTT.

The rearrangement links TRBV18 to TRBJ2-1, with D maybe TRBD2 (6 bases). The CDR3 has 16 residues. V was pared by 0 bases and J by 4 bases, with 13 bases between. Germline V gives CDR1 KGHSH, CDR2 LQKENI. CDR3 bases: TGTGCCAGCTCACCACCCTCCGGGAGATTGTACAATGAGCAGTTCTTC. Its protein is CASSPPSGRLYNEQFF.

This rearrangement joins TRBV7-9 to TRBJ2-2; D might be TRBD2 (6 bases). From germline, CDR1 is SEHNR and CDR2 FQNEAQ (reference sequence). CDR3 length: 14 residues. Here the CDR3 reads CGDGREPLTGELFF. The CDR3 DNA follows: TGTGGAGACGGGAGAGAACCGCTCACCGGGGAGCTGTTTTTT.

This clonotype was detected many times. This sequence joins TRBV5-6 and TRBJ2-7, with D possibly being TRBD1 or TRBD2 (5 bases each). Germline V CDR1 and CDR2: SGHDT, YYEEEE. There are 13 residues in the CDR3. The V and J ends lost 3 bases and 3 bases respectively, with 10 bases between them. The CDR3 reads CASSWGRLYEQYF. The CDR3 region has the DNA TGTGCCAGCAGCTGGGGACGCCTCTACGAGCAGTACTTC.

The chain joins TRBV20-1 to TRBJ2-3; D could derive from TRBD1 or TRBD2 (5 bases each). The CDR3 contains 13 residues. The V and J ends lost 2 bases and 1 base respectively, with 7 bases between them. Germline lookup yields CDR1 DFQATT and CDR2 SNEGSKA (reference sequence). The CDR3 loop reads CSARRGGTDTQYF. The DNA of the CDR3 is TGCAGTGCTAGAAGGGGAGGCACAGATACGCAGTATTTT.

The table lists this clonotype with a few counts. V gene TRBV5-1 combines with J gene TRBJ1-1; TRBD1 matches at 8 bases. Germline CDR1 is SGHRS and CDR2 is YFSETQ. V trimming: 4 bases; J trimming: 4 bases; junction bases outside the gene matches: 12. This CDR3 region has 16 residues. CDR3 sequence: CASSRQQGAKGTEAFF. CDR3 DNA sequence: TGCGCCAGCAGCCGACAGCAGGGGGCGAAGGGCACTGAAGCTTTCTTT. Full variable domain (missing parts from reference TRBV5-1 and TRBJ1-1): KAGVTQTPRYLIKTRGQQVTLSCSPISGHRSVSWYQQTPGQGLQFLFEYFSETQRNKGNFPGRFSGRQFSNSRSEMNVSTLELGDSALYLCASSRQQGAKGTEAFFGQGTRLTVV.

The chain uses TRBV10-3 and TRBJ1-5, with a weak D call TRBD1 (5 bases). V lost 0 bases, J lost 6 bases, and 15 bases lay in between. Looked up from germline, CDR1 is ENHRY and CDR2 is SYGVKD. The CDR3 has 16 residues. The CDR3 region is CAISESLGGGGQPQHF. CDR3 DNA sequence: TGTGCCATCAGTGAGTCCCTCGGGGGGGGAGGTCAGCCCCAGCATTTT.

The J gene is TRBJ2-7, the V gene TRBV20-1, with a tentative D call TRBD2 (6 bases). The ends were cut back, 6 bases at V and 3 bases at J, with 15 bases in the middle. Germline lookup yields CDR1 DFQATT and CDR2 SNEGSKA (reference sequence). This CDR3 is 13 amino acids long. The CDR3, as DNA: TGCAGTGCGCCGACTAGAGACGTCTACGAGCAGTACTTC. Translation gives CSAPTRDVYEQYF.

The chain links TRBV5-4 to TRBJ2-2; 7 nucleotides match TRBD2. The germline V gene has CDR1 SGHNT and CDR2 YYREEE (reference sequence). The V and J ends lost 4 bases and 4 bases, in that order; junction bases with no gene match: 10. The length of the CDR3 is 16 residues. The CDR3 DNA sequence: TGTGCCAGCAGCCCCACTAGCGCTTGGGGCACCGGGGAGCTGTTTTTT. It codes for CASSPTSAWGTGELFF.

The rearrangement links TRBV28 to TRBJ2-4; 8 bases agree with TRBD2. After removal of 6 bases from V and 8 bases from J, the junction contained 9 bases not matched to a gene. CDR3 size: 14 residues. Germline V CDR1 and CDR2: MDHEN, SYDVKM. Written as DNA, the CDR3 is TGTGCCAGCAGCCCGAGCGGGAGACAGTACATTCAGTACTTC. It codes for CASSPSGRQYIQYF.

The table lists this clonotype with many counts. The chain carries TRBV7-8 and TRBJ2-7, with a weak D call TRBD1 (6 bases). The CDR3 runs 15 residues. Germline values: CDR1 SGHVS, CDR2 FQNEAQ. V gave up 4 bases and J gave up 3 bases, with 16 bases separating them. The DNA for the CDR3 is TGTGCCAGCAGCTCCGGGACACCCGAGTACTACGAGCAGTACTTC. It codes for CASSSGTPEYYEQYF.

This clonotype was counted between two and nine times. The chain links TRBV5-6 to TRBJ2-3, with 8 nucleotides matching TRBD1. Germline CDR1 and CDR2: SGHDT and YYEEEE. J was trimmed by 1 base and V by 3 bases; bases with no gene match: 1. The CDR3 contains 14 residues. The CDR3 nucleotides are TGTGCCAGCAGCTCGGGACAGGGCACAGATACGCAGTATTTT. Protein product: CASSSGQGTDTQYF.

In nucleotides, the CDR3 is TGCGCCAGCAGTGAGGGACAGGGGATTAACTATGGCTACACCTTC. Translating gives CASSEGQGINYGYTF. V is TRBV10-2 and J is TRBJ1-2, with 9 bases aligning to TRBD1. Per germline, CDR1 WSHSY and CDR2 SAAADI. CDR3 length: 15 residues. V lost 2 bases, J lost 1 base, and 2 bases stayed unmatched.

The rearrangement links TRBV18 to TRBJ2-7, with D perhaps matching TRBD2 (7 bases). Germline V CDR1 and CDR2: KGHSH, LQKENI. Trimming shortened V by 3 bases and J by 3 bases, and 18 bases separated the two germline ends. This CDR3 region has 16 residues. This CDR3 is CASSPGGATSGYEQYF. In nucleotides, the CDR3 is TGTGCCAGCTCACCGGGGGGGGCAACCTCCGGCTACGAGCAGTACTTC.

This clonotype was observed many times. The chain uses TRBV19 and TRBJ2-1; 7 nucleotides align to TRBD2. The CDR3 consists of 15 residues. The germline V gene has CDR1 LNHDA and CDR2 SQIVND (reference sequence). Unmatched junction bases numbered 3, after V lost 3 bases and J lost 1 base. The CDR3 region is CASSIGLESYNEQFF. The CDR3 region has the DNA TGTGCCAGTAGTATCGGACTAGAGTCCTACAATGAGCAGTTCTTC.

The table lists this clonotype with a few counts. V is TRBV5-8 and J is TRBJ2-5; D not resolved. Germline-derived CDR1 and CDR2 are SGHTS and YDEGEE. The germline V and J ends were trimmed by 0 bases and 4 bases, with 7 bases remaining between them. This CDR3 region has 13 residues. The CDR3 nucleotides read TGTGCCAGCAGCTTGGGTCAATTAGAGACCCAGTACTTC. As protein: CASSLGQLETQYF.